This T cell receptor (beta chain) was profiled in a study of T cells in Graves' hyperthyroidism and ophthalmopathy. Study at large: It was at initial diagnosis, before any treatment, that peripheral blood was collected. Study-wide findings and caveats: The model made its ophthalmopathy prediction, and onset followed a median roughly 6.5 months later.

Comments on this clonotype: The antigen is unknown.

CDR1 and CDR2 (germline): SQVTM, ANQGSEA. The V gene end was trimmed by 5 bases and the J gene end by 3 bases; junction bases not matched to a gene: 4. The CDR3 covers 14 residues. Amplification targeted TCR beta CDR3 regions from RNA transcripts. RT-PCR in the first round (using the HTBI primer set) targeted the TCR CDR3. TCRdb re-derived calls from the multiplex PCR reads in MiXCR, one entry per CDR3 protein. The repertoire holds fewer than 550,000 distinct CDR3 sequences, around 14% seen once, with around 14% in the top ten. Reasons for excluding patients were uncontrolled infection, other autoimmune disease, pregnancy or lactation. Thyroid ultrasound, orbital computed tomography, clinical symptoms, and serum thyroxine and TRAb underpinned diagnoses.

The sequence came from a woman aged 18-29 years with Graves' hyperthyroidism. V gene TRBV29-1 combines with J gene TRBJ2-1, with 10 bases lining up with TRBD2. The material sequenced was blood. The CDR3 protein is CSVYTSGNYNEQFF. The CDR3 DNA is TGCAGCGTTTATACTAGCGGGAACTACAATGAGCAGTTCTTC.